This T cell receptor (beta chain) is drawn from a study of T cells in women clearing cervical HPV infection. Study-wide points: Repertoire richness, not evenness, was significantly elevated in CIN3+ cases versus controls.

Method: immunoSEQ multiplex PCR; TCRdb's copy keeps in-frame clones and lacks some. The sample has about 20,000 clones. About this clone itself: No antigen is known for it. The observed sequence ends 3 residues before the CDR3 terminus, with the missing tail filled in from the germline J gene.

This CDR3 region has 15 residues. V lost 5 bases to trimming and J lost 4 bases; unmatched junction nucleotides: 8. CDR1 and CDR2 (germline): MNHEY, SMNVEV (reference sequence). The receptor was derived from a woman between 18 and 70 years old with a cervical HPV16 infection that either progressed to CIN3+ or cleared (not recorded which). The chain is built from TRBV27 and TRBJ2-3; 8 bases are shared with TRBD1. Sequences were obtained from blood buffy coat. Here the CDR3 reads CASSLIRQGPDTQYF. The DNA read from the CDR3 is TGTGCCAGCAGTCTAATCCGACAGGGGCCAGATACG.